The rows below give T cell receptor beta chains drawn from one sample of a study of memory CD4+ T cells and cytomegalovirus serostatus. Sequencing used immunoSEQ multiplex PCR; TCRdb keeps in-frame clones, though not all of them. Of 45,000 to 65,000 clones in the sample, under 90% were seen once. The specimen sequenced was memory CD4+ T cells from blood. These receptors originate from an adult in good health and CMV-seronegative. The CDR3 runs from the conserved cysteine through the conserved F or W. Fields, in order: CDR3 length, clone size, D gene, J gene, V gene, CDR3 DNA, CDR3 protein. The D gene is left open where the match is weak. Only some rows state a clone size, as once, few, many or a class for expanded clones.

16 | NA | NA | TRBJ1-3 | TRBV15 | TGTGCCACCAGCAGAGATCTAGCGGCCTCTGGAAACACCATATATTTT | CATSRDLAASGNTIYF
14 | NA | TRBD1 | TRBJ1-2 | TRBV30 | TGTGCCTGGAGTGCCCCGGACAGGGCCTATGGCTACACCTTC | CAWSAPDRAYGYTF
14 | NA | NA | TRBJ1-1 | TRBV19 | TGTGCCAGTAGTAAGTTAGGGACGGACACTGAAGCTTTCTTT | CASSKLGTDTEAFF
18 | NA | NA | TRBJ2-3 | TRBV12-1 | TGTGCCAGCAGCCGCCGGGCCTATACATCCTTTAGCACAGATACGCAGTATTTT | CASSRRAYTSFSTDTQYF
16 | NA | NA | TRBJ1-6 | TRBV5-4 | TGTGCCAGCAGCCAAGATGGTACCCCCCATAATTCACCCCTCCACTTT | CASSQDGTPHNSPLHF
16 | NA | NA | TRBJ2-7 | TRBV6-6 | TGTGCCAGCACCCAGGGGCGGGCCTCGGGCTTCTACGAGCAGTACTTC | CASTQGRASGFYEQYF
13 | NA | NA | TRBJ2-2 | TRBV7-2 | TGTGCCAGCAGATTAGGGGACACCGGGGAGCTGTTTTTT | CASRLGDTGELFF
12 | NA | NA | TRBJ1-4 | TRBV6-5 | TGTGCCAGCAGTTGGAGCAGGGAAAAACTGTTTTTT | CASSWSREKLFF
11 | NA | NA | TRBJ2-5 | TRBV7-2 | TGTGCCAGCAGGAGCATGGAGACCCAGTACTTC | CASRSMETQYF
16 | NA | TRBD2 | TRBJ2-3 | TRBV19 | TGTGCCAGTAGTACCAGACTAGCGGGGGACCCAGATACGCAGTATTTT | CASSTRLAGDPDTQYF
13 | once | TRBD1 | TRBJ1-2 | TRBV7-9 | TGTGCCAGCAGCCGTGACAGGGCAGGAGGCTACACCTTC | CASSRDRAGGYTF
16 | NA | TRBD2 | TRBJ2-5 | TRBV5-6 | TGTGCCAGCAGCGCTATGCTCGGGGGGGGCGCCGAGACCCAGTACTTC | CASSAMLGGGAETQYF
15 | NA | NA | TRBJ1-1 | TRBV5-6 | TGTGCCAGCAGACAGACCGGGGGCGGGAACACTGAAGCTTTCTTT | CASRQTGGGNTEAFF
15 | NA | NA | TRBJ2-7 | TRBV19 | TGTGCCAGTAGTATAGTAGGGGGGCCGTCCTACGAGCAGTACTTC | CASSIVGGPSYEQYF
14 | NA | TRBD2 | TRBJ2-5 | TRBV28 | TGTGCCAGCAGTTTGCACACCGGCCGGGAGGTCCAGTACTTC | CASSLHTGREVQYF
11 | NA | NA | TRBJ1-1 | TRBV29-1 | TGCAGCAGCGGGATGAACACTGAAGCTTTCTTT | CSSGMNTEAFF
13 | NA | NA | TRBJ1-4 | TRBV18 | TGTGCCAGCTCACCAGGTCGGGAGGAAAAACTGTTTTTT | CASSPGREEKLFF
15 | NA | TRBD1 | TRBJ1-6 | TRBV6-1 | TGTGCCAGCAGTGGGACAGGGGGCGATAATTCACCCCTCCACTTT | CASSGTGGDNSPLHF
16 | NA | NA | TRBJ2-1 | TRBV7-9 | TGTGCCAGCAGCTTAAGAGTGGGTAGCGGCTACAATGAGCAGTTCTTC | CASSLRVGSGYNEQFF
14 | NA | NA | TRBJ1-2 | TRBV6-1 | TGTGCCAGCAGTCCCCGGCAGGGATATTATGGCTACACCTTC | CASSPRQGYYGYTF
15 | NA | NA | TRBJ2-2 | TRBV11-2 | TGTGCCAGCAGCCGACTTTGGGCGAACACCGGGGAGCTGTTTTTT | CASSRLWANTGELFF
15 | NA | NA | TRBJ1-5 | TRBV5-1 | TGCGCCAGCAGGCCCGGACAGTTTAGCAATCAGCCCCAGCATTTT | CASRPGQFSNQPQHF
13 | NA | NA | TRBJ1-6 | TRBV5-6 | TGTGCCAGCCGGGGAGGGTATAATTCACCCCTCCACTTT | CASRGGYNSPLHF
14 | NA | NA | TRBJ1-2 | TRBV5-6 | TGTGCCAGCAGCCCGGATGGGGGAAGTTATGGCTACACCTTC | CASSPDGGSYGYTF
14 | NA | NA | TRBJ1-2 | TRBV9 | TGTGCCAGCAGCCCAGGGAACCCCACCTATGGCTACACCTTC | CASSPGNPTYGYTF
15 | NA | NA | TRBJ1-2 | TRBV7-6 | TGTGCCAGCAGCTTGCAGGGGACTGAAGTCTATGGCTACACCTTC | CASSLQGTEVYGYTF
13 | NA | NA | TRBJ2-5 | TRBV7-3 | TGTGCCAGCAGCTTAGATAGCCAAGAGACCCAGTACTTC | CASSLDSQETQYF
12 | NA | TRBD1 | TRBJ2-3 | TRBV15 | TGTGCCTCAAACAGGGGAACAGATACGCAGTATTTT | CASNRGTDTQYF
18 | NA | TRBD2 | TRBJ2-7 | TRBV7-7 | TGTGCTAGCAGCTTAGTTGGGCTAGCGGGGGGGCCGCTCTACGAGCAGTACTTC | CASSLVGLAGGPLYEQYF
19 | NA | TRBD1 | TRBJ1-1 | TRBV9 | TGTGCCAGCAGCGTAGGAGGCGTGGGACAGGGTAAAGAGAACACTGAAGCTTTCTTT | CASSVGGVGQGKENTEAFF
15 | NA | NA | TRBJ1-6 | TRBV5-1 | TGCGCCAGCAGCTCAGGGGCAGGGATGGATTCACCCCTCCACTTT | CASSSGAGMDSPLHF
17 | NA | TRBD1 | TRBJ1-3 | TRBV4-1 | TGCGCCAGCAGCCCTGGGCAGGGGGAGATTTACGGGAACACCATATATTTT | CASSPGQGEIYGNTIYF
15 | once | TRBD2 | TRBJ2-5 | TRBV28 | TGTGCCAGCACCTCGGGAGGACACCGCCAAGAGACCCAGTACTTC | CASTSGGHRQETQYF